This TCR beta chain stems from a study of T-cell memory formation after mild COVID-19. Study context: TCR clustering was largely donor specific. Study conclusions and caveats: Pre-infection memory held some responding clones, suggesting pre-existing cross-reactive T cells responded.

After removal of 6 bases from V and 8 bases from J, the junction contained 6 bases not matched to a gene. The CDR3 runs to 12 residues. Looked up from germline, CDR1 is SQVTM and CDR2 is ANQGSEA. This clonotype turned up a few times. What it recognizes is unknown. From the 5' RACE reads, TCRdb called clonotypes with MiXCR, one entry per CDR3 protein. The repertoire holds hundreds of thousands of distinct CDR3 sequences, with roughly 17% as singletons. The chain uses TRBV29-1 and TRBJ1-1; 10 bases map to TRBD1. The receptor comes from an adult woman who had mild COVID-19 (a few samples of this study predate the infection). Cell type and time point are not known. Sequenced input: PBMCs or a T cell subset sorted from them (not recorded which). The CDR3 spells CSVVGQGREAFF. CDR3 nucleotide sequence: TGCAGCGTCGTGGGACAGGGGCGAGAAGCTTTCTTT.